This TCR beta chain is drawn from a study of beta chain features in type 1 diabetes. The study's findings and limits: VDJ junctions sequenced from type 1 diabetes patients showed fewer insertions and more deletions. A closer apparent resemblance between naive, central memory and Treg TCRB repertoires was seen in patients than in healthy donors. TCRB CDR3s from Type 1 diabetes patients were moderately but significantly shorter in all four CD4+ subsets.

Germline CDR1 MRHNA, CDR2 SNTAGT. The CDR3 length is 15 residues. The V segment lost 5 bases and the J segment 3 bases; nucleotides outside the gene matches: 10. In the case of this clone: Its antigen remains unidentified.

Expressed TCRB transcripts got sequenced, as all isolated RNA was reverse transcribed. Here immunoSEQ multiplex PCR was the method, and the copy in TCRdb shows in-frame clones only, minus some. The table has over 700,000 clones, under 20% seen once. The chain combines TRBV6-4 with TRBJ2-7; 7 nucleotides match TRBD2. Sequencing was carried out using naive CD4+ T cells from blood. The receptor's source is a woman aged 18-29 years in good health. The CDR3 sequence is CASSTLPGGVYEQYF. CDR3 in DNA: TGTGCCAGCAGTACTCTTCCGGGAGGCGTCTACGAGCAGTACTTC.